This TCR beta chain was sequenced for a study of T cell responses to AZD1222 COVID-19 vaccine. About the study: Analyses pooled second doses at about 4 or about 12 weeks.

As concerns this clone: Its antigen is not identified.

The repertoire was sequenced with immunoSEQ multiplex PCR; TCRdb's copy has only in-frame clones and lacks some. Altogether about 140,000 clones are present, over 85% being singletons, with the ten largest covering 4.5% to 6.5%. Germline V lookup: CDR1 SGHKS, CDR2 YYEKEE (reference sequence). The CDR3 has 13 residues. V dropped 2 bases and J dropped 8 bases, with 13 bases sitting between them. Overall study results and limits: Spike-specific TCR breadth and depth rose after two AZD1222 doses. Seropositive status at baseline applied to only five to seven AZD1222 recipients.

V is TRBV5-5 and J is TRBJ1-2, with D possibly matching TRBD1 (5 bases). The TCR comes from an adult in good health. The source material was peripheral blood, sampled on day 0 of AZD1222 vaccination. The CDR3 spells CASSFMQGGGYTF. In DNA, the CDR3 is TGTGCCAGCAGCTTTATGCAGGGAGGCGGCTACACCTTC. Filled out from reference TRBV5-5 and TRBJ1-2, the complete variable domain reads DAGVTQSPTHLIKTRGQQVTLRCSPISGHKSVSWYQQVLGQGPQFIFQYYEKEERGRGNFPDRFSARQFPNYSSELNVNALLLGDSALYLCASSFMQGGGYTFGSGTRLTVV.